The clone carrying this TCR beta chain was recorded once. This record comes from a study of shared clonotypes between healthy human individuals. Study-level information: Each donor contributed plates that comprised three CD4 naive, three CD4 memory, two CD8 naive and one CD8 memory.

Sorted-subset replicate PCRs used 150 to 250 ng of genomic DNA. This amount corresponded to 33,000 or so T cell genomes. TCRdb's table, derived via immunoSEQ multiplex PCR, lists solely in-frame clones and lacks some. Of roughly 2.4 million clones listed, 95% are singletons. This CDR3 has 17 residues. J lost 8 bases, V lost 4 bases, and 15 bases had no gene match. The germline gives CDR1 LGHNA, CDR2 YNFKEQ. The genes are TRBV4-2 and TRBJ2-1; 9 bases align to TRBD2. The sequence was collected from a young man in good health. The sample was naive CD4+ T cells sorted from blood. Described subset: CD45RA+ positively selected. As DNA, the CDR3 is TGTGCCAGCAGCCCCCTGGGCAGCGGGGGGTCCTCCGATGAGCAGTTCTTC. As protein: CASSPLGSGGSSDEQFF.